One and the same sample provided the 22 T cell receptor beta chains below, sequenced in a study of T cell responses to AZD1222 COVID-19 vaccine. Sequenced by immunoSEQ multiplex PCR; TCRdb stores in-frame clones only, minus some. The data contain 180,000 or so clones, approximately 86% of them seen just once; the ten biggest clones take up about 7.2%. This specimen was peripheral blood, taken on day 0 of AZD1222 vaccination. The receptors shown here come from an adult in good health.

The CDR3 nucleotides read TGTGCCACCAGCGGTCCGGGACAGGGAGGAAACACCATATATTTT. Its protein is CATSGPGQGGNTIYF. The chain couples TRBV15 to TRBJ1-3, with TRBD1 matching 9 bases. V was pared by 5 bases and J by 4 bases, with 6 bases of the junction left unmatched. The CDR3 is made up of 15 amino acids. Germline loops: CDR1 LNHNV, CDR2 YYDKDF (reference sequence).

The chain is built from TRBV2 and TRBJ1-1; D ambiguous. Germline CDR1 and CDR2: SNHLY and FYNNEI. Trimming took 3 bases from V and 1 from J, leaving 9 bases between them. This CDR3 comprises 14 residues. The CDR3: CASSEVGSNTEAFF. CDR3 bases: TGTGCCAGCAGTGAGGTGGGTTCGAACACTGAAGCTTTCTTT.

J is TRBJ2-1 and V is TRBV6-5; 7 nucleotides align to TRBD2. The CDR3 sequence is 15 residues long. The V segment lost 7 bases and the J segment 4 bases; nucleotides outside the gene matches: 10. The V gene's germline CDR1 is MNHEY and CDR2 SVGAGI. The CDR3 nucleotides read TGTGCCAGCATAAGGCGGGGGAGCCGGTACAATGAGCAGTTCTTC. Translated, it gives CASIRRGSRYNEQFF.

V and J are TRBV27 and TRBJ1-6; D is unclear. The CDR3 length is 15 residues. Germline CDR1 reads MNHEY; CDR2 reads SMNVEV (reference sequence). Trimming took 3 bases from V and 7 from J, leaving 13 bases between them. Written as DNA, the CDR3 is TGTGCCAGCAGTTTGGAGCAGTTGGGGAATTCACCCCTCCACTTT. The encoded protein is CASSLEQLGNSPLHF.

V and J are TRBV6-6 and TRBJ2-3; D gene uncertain. Trimming took off 2 bases at V and 3 bases at J, with 9 bases between the two ends. The CDR3 is 14 amino acids. In germline, CDR1 is MNHNY, CDR2 SVGAGI (reference sequence). CDR3 sequence: CASSYDSKTDTQYF. CDR3 coding DNA: TGTGCCAGCAGTTACGATTCGAAGACAGATACGCAGTATTTT.

This clone was seen only once. The chain has TRBV25-1 and TRBJ2-1, with D perhaps given as TRBD1 or TRBD2 (6 bases each). CDR1 is MGHDK, CDR2 SYGVNS, per germline. Trimming pared 1 base from V and 7 bases from J, leaving 14 bases between. This CDR3 spans 15 amino acids. The CDR3 sequence: CASSEWGALKNEQFF. DNA for the CDR3: TGTGCCAGCAGTGAATGGGGGGCTCTTAAAAATGAGCAGTTCTTC.

CDR3 nucleotide sequence: TGTGCCACCAGCGCATTAGGCAGCCGGGACAGGGGGCGTAAAAACTATGGCTACACCTTC. Translation gives CATSALGSRDRGRKNYGYTF. The J gene is TRBJ1-2, the V gene TRBV15; 12 positions match TRBD1. The CDR3 runs to 20 residues. V lost 5 bases, J lost 2 bases, and 18 bases stayed unmatched. In germline, CDR1 is LNHNV, CDR2 YYDKDF (reference sequence).

This clone was counted between two and nine times. The rearrangement links TRBV28 to TRBJ2-3; 8 bases match TRBD1. This CDR3 is 16 amino acids long. The germline gives CDR1 MDHEN, CDR2 SYDVKM. The junction had 11 bases not matched to a gene; V was cut back by 5 bases and J by 4 bases. The CDR3 nucleotides read TGTGCCAGCAGTCCCACTTGGGACAGGCCGGCAGATACGCAGTATTTT. Residues: CASSPTWDRPADTQYF.

This clone showed up many times. The rearrangement uses TRBV3-1 (or the pseudogene TRBV3-2) and TRBJ1-2; a weak D match, TRBD1 (6 bases). The CDR3 consists of 15 residues. From germline, CDR1 is LGHDT and CDR2 YNNKEL (reference sequence). Trimming stripped 1 base from V and 4 bases from J, with 13 bases between. CDR3 protein: CASSQALARGYGYTF. In DNA form, the CDR3 reads TGTGCCAGCAGCCAAGCTTTAGCCAGGGGCTATGGCTACACCTTC.

The chain couples TRBV4-1 to TRBJ1-3, with TRBD1 as a possible D gene (6 bases). Germline lookup yields CDR1 MGHRA and CDR2 YSYEKL. CDR3 length: 18 residues. V lost 0 bases and J lost 4, with 19 bases in between. CDR3 DNA sequence: TGCGCCAGCAGCCAAGACGTAGTGGGGGCCGTGCTGGGAAACACCATATATTTT. This gives the protein CASSQDVVGAVLGNTIYF.

This chain uses TRBV5-5 with TRBJ1-2; D is perhaps TRBD1 (5 bases). Between the trimmed V and J ends, which lost 0 bases and 8 bases, there was a span of 14 bases. The CDR3 is made up of 14 amino acids. The V gene's germline CDR1 is SGHKS and CDR2 YYEKEE (reference sequence). The DNA for the CDR3 is TGTGCCAGCAGCTTGGTTGGGGGAACGCGGGGCTACACCTTC. Protein sequence: CASSLVGGTRGYTF. The full variable domain, with the rest looked up from reference TRBV5-5 and TRBJ1-2, is DAGVTQSPTHLIKTRGQQVTLRCSPISGHKSVSWYQQVLGQGPQFIFQYYEKEERGRGNFPDRFSARQFPNYSSELNVNALLLGDSALYLCASSLVGGTRGYTFGSGTRLTVV.

This clone was picked up one time. The V call is TRBV21-1, the J call TRBJ2-5; no check of the table's D call, TRBD2, against the DNA was made. TRBV21-1 is shown as a pseudogene. The CDR3 extends over 14 amino acids. The CDR3 DNA sequence: TGTGCCAGCAGCATTAGCCCCCAACGAGAGACCCAGTACTTC. Protein product: CASSISPQRETQYF.

The gene calls are TRBV3-1 (or the pseudogene TRBV3-2) and TRBJ1-2, with D maybe TRBD1 (5 bases). The germline gives CDR1 LGHDT, CDR2 YNNKEL (reference sequence). CDR3 length equals 13 residues. V was trimmed by 1 base and J by 8 bases, leaving 11 bases between them. In DNA form, the CDR3 reads TGTGCCAGCAGCCAAGGGGGACTAGAGGGCTACACCTTC. Its translation: CASSQGGLEGYTF.

The chain recombines TRBV13 with TRBJ2-4, with D perhaps TRBD1 or TRBD2 (5 bases each). Germline V gene lookup returns CDR1 PRHDT and CDR2 FYEKMQ (reference sequence). CDR3 length equals 16 residues. V lost 4 bases to trimming and J lost 3 bases, with 16 bases between them. This CDR3 is CASSSLSEGVKNIQYF. CDR3 DNA sequence: TGTGCCAGCAGCTCGCTTAGCGAAGGGGTCAAAAACATTCAGTACTTC.

This sequence joins TRBV10-3 and TRBJ1-6, with 7 bases aligning to TRBD1. Germline values: CDR1 ENHRY, CDR2 SYGVKD. The CDR3 is 15 amino acids. Germline trimming cut 0 bases from V and 8 bases from J; bases unmatched to any gene: 4. The CDR3 nucleotides read TGTGCCATCAGTGAGTCGAAGGGGACAGATTCACCCCTCCACTTT. Amino acids: CAISESKGTDSPLHF.

The chain recombines TRBV12-5 with TRBJ1-1, with TRBD1 identical over 7 bases. From germline, CDR1 is LGHNT and CDR2 FRNRAP. The V gene end was trimmed by 4 bases and the J gene end by 1 base; junction bases not matched to a gene: 9. This CDR3 contains 16 residues. This chain's CDR3 is CASGSVTGPRNTEAFF. For the CDR3, the DNA is TGTGCTAGTGGTTCGGTGACAGGGCCTCGGAACACTGAAGCTTTCTTT.

The genes are TRBV3-1 (or the pseudogene TRBV3-2) and TRBJ1-2; no clear D. Trimming stripped 4 bases from V and 1 base from J, with 7 bases between. Per the germline V gene, CDR1 is LGHDT and CDR2 is YNNKEL (reference sequence). The CDR3 has 13 amino acids. CDR3 sequence reads: CASSLAGNYGYTF. The DNA for the CDR3 is TGTGCCAGCAGCCTAGCGGGTAACTATGGCTACACCTTC.

The chain uses TRBV4-1 and TRBJ1-5; D gene ambiguous. CDR3 length: 14 residues. The germline V and J ends were trimmed by 4 bases and 2 bases, with 9 bases remaining between them. Germline CDR1 is MGHRA and CDR2 is YSYEKL. CDR3 DNA sequence: TGCGCCAGCAGCCTGAGAGATGGCAATCAGCCCCAGCATTTT. Translating it yields CASSLRDGNQPQHF.

The chain has TRBV5-1 and TRBJ2-7, with a weak D call TRBD1 (6 bases). The V end was cut by 1 base, the J end by 6 bases, with 8 bases between. The germline V gene has CDR1 SGHRS and CDR2 YFSETQ. The CDR3 is made up of 12 amino acids. The CDR3 DNA follows: TGCGCCAGCAGCTTGCTAGGGGGCGAGCAGTACTTC. Amino acid sequence: CASSLLGGEQYF.

V and J are TRBV6-1 and TRBJ2-7, with TRBD2 matching over 8 bases. Germline V gene lookup returns CDR1 MNHNS and CDR2 SASEGT. The CDR3 has 15 amino acids. J was trimmed by 3 bases and V by 0 bases; bases with no gene match: 4. This CDR3 reads CASSEAEGTSYEQYF. CDR3 sequence (DNA): TGTGCCAGCAGTGAAGCTGAGGGGACTAGCTACGAGCAGTACTTC.

This rearrangement joins TRBV6-5 to TRBJ1-4; possibly TRBD1 for D (5 bases). Germline assignment: CDR1 MNHEY and CDR2 SVGAGI. V gave up 2 bases and J gave up 0 bases, with 7 bases separating them. The CDR3 is 15 amino acids. Here the CDR3 DNA reads TGTGCCAGCAGTTACAGGGGAGCAACTAATGAAAAACTGTTTTTT. Translating gives CASSYRGATNEKLFF.

This clone was observed once. The rearrangement uses TRBV11-2 and TRBJ1-3; 7 bases agree with TRBD1. Looked up from germline, CDR1 is SGHAT and CDR2 is FQNNGV. V shed 5 bases, J shed 1 base, and the junction held 5 bases outside the gene matches. CDR3 length: 15 amino acids. The CDR3 nucleotides read TGTGCCAGCAGCCCCAGGACAGGTTCTGGAAACACCATATATTTT. Protein sequence: CASSPRTGSGNTIYF. Variable domain in full (rest from reference TRBV11-2 and TRBJ1-3): EAGVAQSPRYKIIEKRQSVAFWCNPISGHATLYWYQQILGQGPKLLIQFQNNGVVDDSQLPKDRFSAERLKGVDSTLKIQPAKLEDSAVYLCASSPRTGSGNTIYFGEGSWLTVV.